These 15 T cell receptor beta chains were all obtained from the same sample, sequenced in a study of human T cells and chemical hapten exposure. Time point meaning: pre-sensitization, week 0. Regarding treatment: therapeutic diphenylcyclopropenone sensitization with weekly scalp DPC. MiXCR, run by TCRdb on the RACE reads, gives a single entry per CDR3 protein. The data hold about 350,000 distinct CDR3 sequences, with about 5% observed a single time. The specimen comprised whole blood, sampled in connection with sensitization to the hapten diphenylcyclopropenone (DPC). The source of these receptors is a woman younger than 35 with alopecia areata. Some clones in this sample may be carry-over from other donors' samples.

This clonotype was recorded many times. The chain has TRBV6-5 and TRBJ2-3, with 7 bases fitting TRBD2. CDR1 and CDR2 from the germline V gene are MNHEY and SVGAGI. This CDR3 contains 16 residues. Trimming removed 0 bases from V and 3 bases from J; junction bases left unmatched: 6. The CDR3 region is CASSYSGGEYTDTQYF. DNA of the CDR3: TGTGCCAGCAGTTACTCGGGAGGGGAGTATACAGATACGCAGTATTTT.

This clonotype was counted many times. J is TRBJ2-1 and V is TRBV4-3; D ambiguous. Trimming removed 3 bases at V and 3 bases at J, with 6 bases between. The CDR3 sequence is 13 residues long. The germline CDR1 and CDR2 sequences are LGHNA and YSLEER. The CDR3 protein is CASSQGNYNEQFF. Here the CDR3 DNA reads TGCGCCAGCAGCCAGGGTAACTACAATGAGCAGTTCTTC.

This clonotype was seen repeatedly, ten times or more. The chain recombines TRBV2 with TRBJ2-1; D gene uncertain. The V end was cut by 0 bases, the J end by 3 bases, with 15 bases between. From germline, CDR1 is SNHLY and CDR2 FYNNEI. This CDR3 is 17 amino acids long. The CDR3 is CASSEATIGQYYNEQFF. CDR3 sequence (DNA): TGTGCCAGCAGTGAAGCGACCATAGGTCAATACTACAATGAGCAGTTCTTC.

The chain employs TRBV7-2 and TRBJ1-2; D is uncertain. V lost 1 base and J lost 0, with 18 bases in between. The CDR3 has 18 amino acids. Germline V lookup: CDR1 SGHTA, CDR2 FQGNSA. CDR3: CASSLEVRMRPSNYGYTF. CDR3 sequence (DNA): TGTGCCAGCAGCTTAGAGGTCCGGATGCGTCCTTCTAACTATGGCTACACCTTC.

At least ten counts were recorded for this clonotype. V usage is TRBV6-5 and J usage is TRBJ2-7; weak D call: TRBD2 (6 bases). The V and J ends lost 7 bases and 5 bases respectively, with 15 bases between them. The germline CDR1 and CDR2 sequences are MNHEY and SVGAGI. The CDR3 is made up of 13 amino acids. CDR3 DNA sequence: TGTGCCAGCAACCGATTTTCGGGGGACGAGCAGTACTTC. Amino acid sequence: CASNRFSGDEQYF.

V is TRBV6-6 and J is TRBJ1-6, with D perhaps matching TRBD1 (6 bases). Trimming left V 0 bases short and J 8 bases short, with 17 bases between. Germline V gene lookup returns CDR1 MNHNY and CDR2 SVGAGI (reference sequence). This CDR3 has 17 residues. In DNA form, the CDR3 reads TGTGCCAGCAGTTACTCCGGGTGGGGGGCGGAAGATTCACCCCTCCACTTT. Protein sequence: CASSYSGWGAEDSPLHF.

This clonotype was detected ten times or more. The chain links TRBV12-3 or TRBV12-4 to TRBJ2-5; D might be TRBD2 (5 bases). The CDR3 length is 12 residues. The V and J ends lost 3 bases and 3 bases respectively, with 5 bases between them. The CDR3 loop is CASSFGEETQYF. As DNA, the CDR3 is TGTGCCAGCAGTTTCGGGGAAGAGACCCAGTACTTC.

The chain employs TRBV6-1 and TRBJ2-3; TRBD2 aligns across 7 bases. The CDR3 sequence is 13 residues long. Trimming at V came to 5 bases and at J to 4 bases, leaving 3 bases not matched to a gene. CDR1 is MNHNS, CDR2 SASEGT, per germline. The DNA of the CDR3 is TGTGCCAGCAGTTCCGGGGGGTCAGATACGCAGTATTTT. Translating gives CASSSGGSDTQYF.

In its sample, this clonotype was seen many times. V is TRBV4-3 and J is TRBJ2-3; D remains unclear. Germline V gives CDR1 LGHNA, CDR2 YSLEER. The CDR3 has 13 amino acids. V lost 0 bases and J 5 bases, leaving 6 bases between the germline ends. The CDR3 is CASSQDEGDTQYF. The CDR3 DNA is TGCGCCAGCAGCCAAGATGAAGGAGATACGCAGTATTTT.

This clonotype appeared a few times. The chain joins TRBV21-1 to TRBJ2-1; TRBD1 is the table's D call and was not checked against the DNA. TRBV21-1 is described as a pseudogene. This CDR3 has 18 amino acids. The CDR3 region is CASSKEGRGQPTYNEQFF. The CDR3, as DNA: TGTGCCAGCAGCAAAGAGGGCCGGGGACAACCGACCTACAATGAGCAGTTCTTC.

V and J are TRBV6-2 or TRBV6-3 and TRBJ2-1; D gene uncertain. Looked up from germline, CDR1 is MNHEY and CDR2 is SVGEGT. This CDR3 spans 15 amino acids. The V end lost 6 bases, the J end lost 0 bases, and 12 bases lay between the germline ends. The CDR3 is CASRLTRSSYNEQFF. The CDR3 coding sequence is TGTGCCAGCAGATTGACCAGAAGCTCCTACAATGAGCAGTTCTTC.

This clonotype was found a few times. The chain uses TRBV7-3 and TRBJ1-2, with D perhaps matching TRBD1 (6 bases). The V and J ends lost 4 bases and 8 bases respectively, with 14 bases between them. CDR1 and CDR2 (germline): SGHTA, FQGTGA. The length of the CDR3 is 13 residues. CDR3 amino acids: CASSSQNRDGYTF. Here the CDR3 DNA reads TGTGCCAGCAGCTCACAGAACAGGGACGGCTACACCTTC.

This clonotype was seen repeatedly, ten times or more. The gene calls are TRBV12-5 and TRBJ1-4; no reliable D call. Trimming removed 2 bases from V and 8 bases from J, with 9 bases in between. Per germline, CDR1 LGHNT and CDR2 FRNRAP. This CDR3 contains 13 residues. The CDR3 nucleotides read TGTGCTAGTGGTTTGCAGAGTACCGAAAAACTGTTTTTT. Protein sequence: CASGLQSTEKLFF.

This clonotype was counted many times. The chain's CDR3 is CASSSLLAAGMVTGELFF. The CDR3 DNA is TGTGCCAGCAGTTCACTTTTGGCAGCAGGGATGGTAACCGGGGAGCTGTTTTTT. The chain employs TRBV12-3 or TRBV12-4 and TRBJ2-2, with D perhaps matching TRBD1 (5 bases). The V and J ends lost 4 bases and 5 bases respectively, with 23 bases between them. The CDR3 totals 18 residues.

This rearrangement joins TRBV6-5 to TRBJ1-2, with TRBD1 identical over 8 bases. This CDR3 is 15 amino acids long. Germline-derived CDR1 and CDR2 are MNHEY and SVGAGI. Trimming cost V 6 bases and J 3 bases; bases outside gene matches: 9. The CDR3 sequence: CASRLGQGGDYGYTF. The CDR3 nucleotides are TGTGCCAGCAGACTTGGACAGGGAGGGGACTATGGCTACACCTTC.